The 5 T cell receptor beta chains in this list originate from one sample, sequenced in a study of tissue T cells after allogeneic stem cell transplantation. Sequencing was performed with immunoSEQ multiplex PCR; in TCRdb, only in-frame clones are kept and a portion is missing. The sample shows 20,000 to 25,000 clones, over 60% of them seen only once. The sequencing input was spleen. The source of these receptors is a female BALB/c mouse in good health. These mice share the MHC haplotype H2-d.

Concerning this clone itself: Mouse gene names and germline throughout. The sequence runs out 1 residue before the end of the CDR3; the remainder is reconstructed from the germline J gene. The chain is built from TRBV13-2 and TRBJ2-3; TRBD2 agrees at 10 bases. CDR1 and CDR2 (germline): NNHNN, SYGAGS (reference sequence). There are 19 residues in the CDR3. V shed 2 bases and J 0 bases; nucleotides not matched to a gene: 12. The CDR3 sequence: CASGEPTRDWGASAETLYF. The CDR3 DNA, read in part, is TGTGCCAGCGGTGAACCCACCCGGGACTGGGGAGCTAGTGCAGAAACGCTGTAT.

With respect to this clone: Gene names denote mouse genes. From the germline J gene comes the end of the CDR3, since the read stops 1 residue before it. V gene TRBV20 combines with J gene TRBJ2-4; 7 bases align to TRBD1. CDR3 length: 14 amino acids. Germline CDR1 GFQATS, CDR2 STVNSAI. With V trimmed by 2 bases and J by 1 base, 3 bases remained unmatched. The part of the CDR3 DNA that was read is TGTGGTGCTAGGAACAGGGGCGGTCAAAACACCTTGTAC. Protein: CGARNRGGQNTLY. The whole CDR3 protein reads CGARNRGGQNTLYF.

About this clone itself: The gene names given are mouse names. Incomplete CDR3 DNA: TGCACCTGCAGTGCAGGCCGGGACTTTCAGGCTCCGCTT. Its translation: CTCSAGRDFQAPL. The full-length CDR3 reads as CTCSAGRDFQAPLF. The chain links TRBV1 to TRBJ1-5; D possibly corresponds to TRBD1 (5 bases). The read halts 1 residue ahead of the CDR3 end, with the missing end drawn from the germline J gene. V lost 1 base and J 7 bases, leaving 11 bases between the germline ends. The CDR3 covers 14 residues. CDR1 and CDR2 (germline): NSQYPW, LRSPGD (reference sequence).

On this clone itself: Gene names and germline refer to mouse. The CDR3 end is not reached by the read, which stops 1 residue before it; the germline J gene fills it in. V is TRBV19 and J is TRBJ2-7, with 12 bases aligning to TRBD2. J gave up 5 bases and V 5 bases, and 5 bases lay outside the gene matches. The CDR3 loop spans 14 amino acids. The germline gives CDR1 FNHDT, CDR2 SITEND (reference sequence). CDR3 DNA (partial): TGTGCCAGCAGCCAAGGACTGGGGGGGGATGAACAGTAC. Its protein product is CASSQGLGGDEQY. The full CDR3 protein reads CASSQGLGGDEQYF.

As to this clone: Gene and germline names: mouse. Read data end 1 residue before the CDR3 end; the end is taken from the germline J gene. This chain connects TRBV29 to TRBJ1-1, with D maybe TRBD1 (5 bases). Per the germline V gene, CDR1 is MSHET and CDR2 is SYDVDS. The CDR3 has 13 amino acids. V lost 3 bases to trimming and J lost 0 bases, with 5 bases between them. This CDR3 is CASSLGANTEVFF. The covered CDR3 bases are TGTGCTAGCAGTTTGGGGGCAAACACAGAAGTCTTC.